This T cell receptor beta chain is from a study of vaccination effects on CD4 cells after COVID-19. Measured with immunoSEQ multiplex PCR; TCRdb has only the in-frame clones, and not every one. The data hold over 55,000 clones, with 75% observed a single time. Antigen-specific CD4+ T cells were expanded (with viral peptide pools) by the ViraFEST assay ahead of sequencing. Isolation of CD4+ T cells took place after about 10 days of culture. Previously uninfected by SARS-CoV-2, the vaccine recipients also showed negative nucleocapsid antibodies. CDR1 and CDR2 (germline): SGHRS, YFSETQ. Trimming took 0 bases from V and 5 from J, leaving 10 bases between them. The CDR3 loop spans 14 amino acids. A word on this clone: Antigen unknown.

This sequence joins TRBV5-1 and TRBJ2-3; TRBD1 is a possible D gene (6 bases). The origin of this receptor is a human donor who received a COVID-19 vaccine. The specimen comprised CD4+ T cells from PBMCs cultured with HCoV-OC43 spike peptides, sampled before COVID-19 vaccination. Subset defined: HCoV-OC43 spike overlapping peptide pool stimulation. CDR3 residues: CASSLGGPGDTQYF. In DNA form, the CDR3 reads TGCGCCAGCAGCTTGGGGGGGCCTGGAGATACGCAGTATTTT.